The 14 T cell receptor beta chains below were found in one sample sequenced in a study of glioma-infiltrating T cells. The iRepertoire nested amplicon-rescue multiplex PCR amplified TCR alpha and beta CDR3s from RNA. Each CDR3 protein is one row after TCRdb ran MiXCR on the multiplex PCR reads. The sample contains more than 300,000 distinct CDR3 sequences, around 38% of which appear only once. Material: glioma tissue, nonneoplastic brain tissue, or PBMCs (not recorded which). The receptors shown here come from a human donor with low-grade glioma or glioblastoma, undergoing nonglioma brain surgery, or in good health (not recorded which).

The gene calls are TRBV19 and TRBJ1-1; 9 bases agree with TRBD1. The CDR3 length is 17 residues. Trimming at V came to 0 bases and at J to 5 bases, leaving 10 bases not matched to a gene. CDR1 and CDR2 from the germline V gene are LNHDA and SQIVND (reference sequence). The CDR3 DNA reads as TGTGCCAGTAGTATAGATCATGGACAGGGGATCGGAACTGAAGCTTTCTTT. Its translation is CASSIDHGQGIGTEAFF.

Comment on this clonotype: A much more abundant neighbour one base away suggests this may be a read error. CDR3 region: CASSLGQSTDTRYF. DNA for the CDR3: TGTGCCAGCAGCTTAGGACAGAGCACAGATACGCGGTATTTT. The J gene is TRBJ2-3, the V gene TRBV7-3, with D perhaps TRBD1 (6 bases). This CDR3 comprises 14 residues. Germline assignment: CDR1 SGHTA and CDR2 FQGTGA. Full variable domain (missing parts from reference TRBV7-3 and TRBJ2-3): GAGVSQTPSNKVTEKGKYVELRCDPISGHTALYWYRQSLGQGPEFLIYFQGTGAADDSGLPNDRFFAVRPEGSVSTLKIQRTERGDSAVYLCASSLGQSTDTRYFGPGTRLTVL.

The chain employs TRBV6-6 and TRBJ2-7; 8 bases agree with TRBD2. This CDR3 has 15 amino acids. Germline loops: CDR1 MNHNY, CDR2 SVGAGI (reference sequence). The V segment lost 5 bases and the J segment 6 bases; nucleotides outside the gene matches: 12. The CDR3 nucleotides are TGTGCCAGCAGTCCCTCCTGGAGCGGGAGATCCGAGCAGTACTTC. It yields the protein CASSPSWSGRSEQYF.

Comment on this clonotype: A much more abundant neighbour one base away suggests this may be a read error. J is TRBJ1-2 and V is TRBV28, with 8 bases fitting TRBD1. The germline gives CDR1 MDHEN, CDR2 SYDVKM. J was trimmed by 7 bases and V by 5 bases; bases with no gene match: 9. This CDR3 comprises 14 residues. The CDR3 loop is CASSQGQVAFGYTF. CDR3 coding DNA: TGTGCCAGCAGTCAGGGACAGGTGGCCTTTGGCTACACCTTC.

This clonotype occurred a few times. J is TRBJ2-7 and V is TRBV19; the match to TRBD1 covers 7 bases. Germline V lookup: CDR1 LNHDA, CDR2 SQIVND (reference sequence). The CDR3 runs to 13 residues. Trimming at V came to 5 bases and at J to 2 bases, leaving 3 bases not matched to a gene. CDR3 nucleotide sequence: TGTGCCAGTAGTGACGGGACAGCCTACGAGCAGTACTTC. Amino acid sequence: CASSDGTAYEQYF.

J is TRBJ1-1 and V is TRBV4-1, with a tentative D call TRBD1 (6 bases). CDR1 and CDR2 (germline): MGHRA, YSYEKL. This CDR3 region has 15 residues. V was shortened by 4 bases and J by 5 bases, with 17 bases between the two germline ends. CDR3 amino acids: CASSRWGQLGTEAFF. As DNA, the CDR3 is TGCGCCAGCAGCCGGTGGGGACAACTAGGGACTGAAGCTTTCTTT.

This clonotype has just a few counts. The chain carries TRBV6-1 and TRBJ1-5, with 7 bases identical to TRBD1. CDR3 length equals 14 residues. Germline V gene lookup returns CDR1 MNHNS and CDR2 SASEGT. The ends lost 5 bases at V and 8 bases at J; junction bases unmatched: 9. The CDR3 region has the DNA TGTGCCAGCAGTCGCACAGGGGTTCGCAAGCCCCAGCATTTT. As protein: CASSRTGVRKPQHF.

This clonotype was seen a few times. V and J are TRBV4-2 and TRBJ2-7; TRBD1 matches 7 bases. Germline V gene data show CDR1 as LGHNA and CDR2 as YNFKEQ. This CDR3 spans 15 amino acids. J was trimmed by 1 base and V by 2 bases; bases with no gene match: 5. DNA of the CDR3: TGTGCCAGCAGCCAACAGGGACAGCCGTCCTACGAGCAGTACTTC. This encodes CASSQQGQPSYEQYF.

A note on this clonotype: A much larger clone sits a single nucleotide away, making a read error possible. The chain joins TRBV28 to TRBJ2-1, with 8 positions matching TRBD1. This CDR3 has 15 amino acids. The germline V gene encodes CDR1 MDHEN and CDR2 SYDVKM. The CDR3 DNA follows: TGTACCAGCAGCGAGCTACAGGGGGGTGCAAATGAGCAGTTCTTC. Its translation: CTSSELQGGANEQFF.

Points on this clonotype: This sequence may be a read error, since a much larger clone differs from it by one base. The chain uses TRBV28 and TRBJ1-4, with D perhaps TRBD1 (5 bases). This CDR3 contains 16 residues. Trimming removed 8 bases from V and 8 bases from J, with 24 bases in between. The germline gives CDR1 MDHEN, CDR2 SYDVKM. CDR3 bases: TGTGCCAGCGGCCCGGGACCGACGAAAACGGGAGAAAAACTGTTTTTT. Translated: CASGPGPTKTGEKLFF.

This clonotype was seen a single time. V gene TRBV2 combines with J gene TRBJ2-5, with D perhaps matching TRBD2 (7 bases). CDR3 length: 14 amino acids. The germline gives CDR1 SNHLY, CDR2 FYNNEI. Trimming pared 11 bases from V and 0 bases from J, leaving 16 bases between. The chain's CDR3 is CAGRSGTHQETQYF. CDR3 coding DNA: TGTGCCGGAAGGAGCGGGACACACCAAGAGACCCAGTACTTC. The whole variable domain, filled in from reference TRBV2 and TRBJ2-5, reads EPEVTQTPSHQVTQMGQEVILRCVPISNHLYFYWYRQILGQKVEFLVSFYNNEISEKSEIFDDQFSVERPDGSNFTLKIRSTKLEDSAMYFCAGRSGTHQETQYFGPGTRLLVL.

CDR3 sequence reads: CASSQERLAGGNEQFF. CDR3 coding DNA: TGTGCCAGCAGCCAAGAAAGGCTAGCGGGAGGAAATGAGCAGTTCTTC. The chain joins TRBV4-2 to TRBJ2-1, with 11 positions matching TRBD2. Germline loops: CDR1 LGHNA, CDR2 YNFKEQ. The CDR3 loop spans 16 amino acids. V dropped 0 bases and J dropped 7; count of bases not matched to a gene: 5.

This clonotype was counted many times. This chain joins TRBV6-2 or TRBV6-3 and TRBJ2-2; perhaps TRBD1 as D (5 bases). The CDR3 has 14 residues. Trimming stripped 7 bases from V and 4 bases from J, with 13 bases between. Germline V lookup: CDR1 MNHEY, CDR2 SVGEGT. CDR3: CASTGHLSTGELFF. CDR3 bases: TGTGCCAGCACTGGACACTTATCCACCGGGGAGCTGTTTTTT.

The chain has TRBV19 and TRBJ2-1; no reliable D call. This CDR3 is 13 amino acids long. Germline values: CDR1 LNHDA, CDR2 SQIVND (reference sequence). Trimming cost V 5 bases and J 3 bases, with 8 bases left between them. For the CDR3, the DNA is TGTGCCAGTAGTGCTCCAGGCTACAATGAGCAGTTCTTC. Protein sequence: CASSAPGYNEQFF. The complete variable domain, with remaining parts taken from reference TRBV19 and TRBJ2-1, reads DGGITQSPKYLFRKEGQNVTLSCEQNLNHDAMYWYRQDPGQGLRLIYYSQIVNDFQKGDIAEGYSVSREKKESFPLTVTSAQKNPTAFYLCASSAPGYNEQFFGPGTRLTVL.